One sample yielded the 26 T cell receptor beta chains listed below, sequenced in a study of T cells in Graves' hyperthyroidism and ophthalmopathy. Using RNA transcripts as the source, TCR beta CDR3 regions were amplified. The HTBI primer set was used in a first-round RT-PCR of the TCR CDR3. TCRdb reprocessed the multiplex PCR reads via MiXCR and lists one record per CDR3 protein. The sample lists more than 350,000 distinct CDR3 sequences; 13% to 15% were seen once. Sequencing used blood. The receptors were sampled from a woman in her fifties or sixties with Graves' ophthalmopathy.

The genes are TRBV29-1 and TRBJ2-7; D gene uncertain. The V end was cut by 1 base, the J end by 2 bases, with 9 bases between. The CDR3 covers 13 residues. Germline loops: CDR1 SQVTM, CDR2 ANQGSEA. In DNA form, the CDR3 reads TGCAGCGTTGAAGGACCCCCCGCCTACGAGCAGTACTTC. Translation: CSVEGPPAYEQYF.

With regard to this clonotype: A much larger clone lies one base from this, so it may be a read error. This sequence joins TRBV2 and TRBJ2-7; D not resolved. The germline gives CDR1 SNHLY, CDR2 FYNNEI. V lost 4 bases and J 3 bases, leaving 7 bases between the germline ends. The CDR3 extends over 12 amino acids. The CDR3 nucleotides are TGTGCCAGCAGTGGGACCCACTACGAGCAGTACTTC. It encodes CASSGTHYEQYF.

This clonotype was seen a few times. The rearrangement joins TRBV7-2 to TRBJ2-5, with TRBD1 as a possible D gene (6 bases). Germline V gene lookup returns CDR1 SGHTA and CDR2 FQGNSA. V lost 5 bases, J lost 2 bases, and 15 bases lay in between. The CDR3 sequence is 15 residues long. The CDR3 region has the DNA TGTGCCAGCAGCCCAGGGGCAGGGGTTCAAGAGACCCAGTACTTC. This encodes CASSPGAGVQETQYF.

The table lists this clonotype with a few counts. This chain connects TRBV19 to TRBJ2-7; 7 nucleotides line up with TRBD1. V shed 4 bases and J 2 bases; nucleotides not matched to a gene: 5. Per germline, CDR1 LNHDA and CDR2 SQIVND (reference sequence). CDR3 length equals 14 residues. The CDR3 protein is CASSKGQSTYEQYF. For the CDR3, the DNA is TGTGCCAGTAGTAAGGGACAGAGCACCTACGAGCAGTACTTC.

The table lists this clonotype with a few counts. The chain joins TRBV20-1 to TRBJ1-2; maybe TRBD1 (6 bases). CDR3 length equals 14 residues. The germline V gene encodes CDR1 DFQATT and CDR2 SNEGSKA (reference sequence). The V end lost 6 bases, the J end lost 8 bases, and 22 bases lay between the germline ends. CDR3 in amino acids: CSAVPGSRGGGYTF. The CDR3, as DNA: TGCAGTGCCGTTCCGGGGAGCAGGGGCGGCGGCTACACCTTC.

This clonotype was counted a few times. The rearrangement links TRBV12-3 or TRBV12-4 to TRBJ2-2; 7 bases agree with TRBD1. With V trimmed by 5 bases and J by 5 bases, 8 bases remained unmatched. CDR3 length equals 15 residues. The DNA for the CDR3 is TGTGCCAGCAGTAGAGAGGGGGCGCAGACCGGGGAGCTGTTTTTT. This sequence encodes CASSREGAQTGELFF.

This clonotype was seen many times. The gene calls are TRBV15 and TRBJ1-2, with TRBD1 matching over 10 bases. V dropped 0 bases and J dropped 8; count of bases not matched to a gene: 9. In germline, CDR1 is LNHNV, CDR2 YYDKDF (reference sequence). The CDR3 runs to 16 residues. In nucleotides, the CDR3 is TGTGCCACCAGCAGAGAGCTGCCGGGACAGGGGTACGGCTACACCTTC. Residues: CATSRELPGQGYGYTF.

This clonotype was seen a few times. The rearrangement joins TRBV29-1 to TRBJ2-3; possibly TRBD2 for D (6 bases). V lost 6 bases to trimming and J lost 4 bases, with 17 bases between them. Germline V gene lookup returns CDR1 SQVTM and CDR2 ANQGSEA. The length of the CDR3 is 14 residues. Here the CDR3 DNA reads TGCAGCGTCCAGACCCGGGAGTCTCCAGATACGCAGTATTTT. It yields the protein CSVQTRESPDTQYF.

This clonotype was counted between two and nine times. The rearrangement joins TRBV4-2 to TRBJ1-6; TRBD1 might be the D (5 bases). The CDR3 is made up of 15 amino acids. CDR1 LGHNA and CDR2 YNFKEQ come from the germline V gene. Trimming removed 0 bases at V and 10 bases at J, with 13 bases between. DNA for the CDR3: TGTGCCAGCAGCCAAGAGGGGGACGGTATCTCACCCCTCCACTTT. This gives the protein CASSQEGDGISPLHF.

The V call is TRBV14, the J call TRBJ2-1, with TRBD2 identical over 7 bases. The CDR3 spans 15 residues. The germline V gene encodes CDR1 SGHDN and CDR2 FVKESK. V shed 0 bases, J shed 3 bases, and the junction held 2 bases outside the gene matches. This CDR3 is CASSQDPGGYNEQFF. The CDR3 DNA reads TGTGCCAGCAGCCAAGATCCGGGAGGCTACAATGAGCAGTTCTTC.

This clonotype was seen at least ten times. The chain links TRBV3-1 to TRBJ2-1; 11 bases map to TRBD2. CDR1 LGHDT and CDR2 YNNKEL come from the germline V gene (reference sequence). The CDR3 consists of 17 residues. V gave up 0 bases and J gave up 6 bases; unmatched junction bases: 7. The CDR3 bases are TGTGCCAGCAGCCAAGAACTAGCGGGAGCATTTGGCAATGAGCAGTTCTTC. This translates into CASSQELAGAFGNEQFF.

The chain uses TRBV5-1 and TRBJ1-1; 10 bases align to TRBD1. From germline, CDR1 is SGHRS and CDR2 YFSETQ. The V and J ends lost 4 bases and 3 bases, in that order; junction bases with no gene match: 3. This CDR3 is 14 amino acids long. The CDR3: CASSIGQGDTEAFF. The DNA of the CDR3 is TGCGCCAGCAGCATCGGACAGGGGGACACTGAAGCTTTCTTT.

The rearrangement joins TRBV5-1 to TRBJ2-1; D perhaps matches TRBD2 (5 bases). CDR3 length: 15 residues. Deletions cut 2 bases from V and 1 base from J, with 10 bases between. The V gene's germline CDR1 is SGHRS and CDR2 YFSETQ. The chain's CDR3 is CASSLPGGSYNEQFF. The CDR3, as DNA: TGCGCCAGCAGCTTACCGGGCGGGTCCTACAATGAGCAGTTCTTC.

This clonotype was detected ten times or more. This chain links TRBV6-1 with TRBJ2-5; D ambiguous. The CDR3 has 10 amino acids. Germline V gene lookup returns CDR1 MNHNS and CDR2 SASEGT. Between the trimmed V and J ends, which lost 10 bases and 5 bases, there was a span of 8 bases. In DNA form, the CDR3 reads TGTGCCAACGGGCTGGAGACCCAGTACTTC. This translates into CANGLETQYF.

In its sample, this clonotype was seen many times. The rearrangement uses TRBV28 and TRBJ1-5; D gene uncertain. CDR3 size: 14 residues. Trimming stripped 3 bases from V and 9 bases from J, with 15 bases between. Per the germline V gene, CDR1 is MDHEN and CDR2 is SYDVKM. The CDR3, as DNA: TGTGCCAGCAGTTTCAGGACCTCCGGATTGCCCCAGCATTTT. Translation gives CASSFRTSGLPQHF.

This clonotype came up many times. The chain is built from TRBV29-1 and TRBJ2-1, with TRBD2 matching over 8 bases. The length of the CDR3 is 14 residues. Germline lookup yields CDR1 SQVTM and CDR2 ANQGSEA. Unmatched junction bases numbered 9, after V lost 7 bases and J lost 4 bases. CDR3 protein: CSARLAGGYNEQFF. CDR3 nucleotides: TGCAGCGCACGCCTAGCGGGCGGGTACAATGAGCAGTTCTTC.

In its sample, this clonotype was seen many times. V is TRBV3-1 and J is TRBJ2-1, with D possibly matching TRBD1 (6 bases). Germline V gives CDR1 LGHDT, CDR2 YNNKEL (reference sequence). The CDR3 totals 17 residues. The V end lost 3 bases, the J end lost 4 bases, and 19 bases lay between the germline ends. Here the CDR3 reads CASSQSLGAMVYNEQFF. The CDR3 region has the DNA TGTGCCAGCAGCCAGAGCCTGGGGGCTATGGTTTACAATGAGCAGTTCTTC.

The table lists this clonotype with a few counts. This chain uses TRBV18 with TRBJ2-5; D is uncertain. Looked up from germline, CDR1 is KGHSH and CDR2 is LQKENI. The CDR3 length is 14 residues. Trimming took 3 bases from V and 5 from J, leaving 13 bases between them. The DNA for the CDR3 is TGTGCCAGCTCACCGGCAGCGACGCGGGAGACCCAGTACTTC. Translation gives CASSPAATRETQYF.

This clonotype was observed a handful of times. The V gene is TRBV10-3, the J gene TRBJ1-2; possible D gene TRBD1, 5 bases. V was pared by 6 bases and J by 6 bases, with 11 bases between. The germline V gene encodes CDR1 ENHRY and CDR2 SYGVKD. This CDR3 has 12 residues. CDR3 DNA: TGTGCCATCAGGCAGGGACCTGATGGCTACACCTTC. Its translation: CAIRQGPDGYTF.

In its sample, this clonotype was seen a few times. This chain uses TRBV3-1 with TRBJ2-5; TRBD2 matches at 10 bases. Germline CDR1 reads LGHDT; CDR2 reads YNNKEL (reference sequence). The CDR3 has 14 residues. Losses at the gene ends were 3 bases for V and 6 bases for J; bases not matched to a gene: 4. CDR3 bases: TGTGCCAGCAGCCACCTAGCGGGAGTACAGACCCAGTACTTC. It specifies CASSHLAGVQTQYF.

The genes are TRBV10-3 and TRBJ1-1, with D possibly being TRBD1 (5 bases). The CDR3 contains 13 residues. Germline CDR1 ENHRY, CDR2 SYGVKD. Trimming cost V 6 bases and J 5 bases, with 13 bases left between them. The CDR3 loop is CAIRGKGSTEAFF. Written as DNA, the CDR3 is TGTGCCATCAGGGGCAAGGGGTCAACTGAAGCTTTCTTT.

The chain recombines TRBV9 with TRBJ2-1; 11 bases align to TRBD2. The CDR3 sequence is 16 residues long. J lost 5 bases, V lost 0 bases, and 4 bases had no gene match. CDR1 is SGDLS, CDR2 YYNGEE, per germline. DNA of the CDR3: TGTGCCAGCAGCGTAGGGGCGGGACTAGCGGACAATGAGCAGTTCTTC. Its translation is CASSVGAGLADNEQFF.

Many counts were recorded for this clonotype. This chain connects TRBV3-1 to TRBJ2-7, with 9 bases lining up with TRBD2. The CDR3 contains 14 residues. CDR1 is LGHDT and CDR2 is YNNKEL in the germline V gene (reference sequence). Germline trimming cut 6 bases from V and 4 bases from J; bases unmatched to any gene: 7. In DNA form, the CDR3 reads TGTGCCAGCAGTCTACCGGGACTAGCATACGAGCAGTACTTC. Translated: CASSLPGLAYEQYF.

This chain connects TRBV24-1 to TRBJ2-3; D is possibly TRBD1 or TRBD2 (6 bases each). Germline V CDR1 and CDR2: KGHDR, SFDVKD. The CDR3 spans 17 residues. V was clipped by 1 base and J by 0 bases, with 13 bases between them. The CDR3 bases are TGTGCCACCAGTGATTTCGGGGGACACCTTAGCACAGATACGCAGTATTTT. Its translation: CATSDFGGHLSTDTQYF.

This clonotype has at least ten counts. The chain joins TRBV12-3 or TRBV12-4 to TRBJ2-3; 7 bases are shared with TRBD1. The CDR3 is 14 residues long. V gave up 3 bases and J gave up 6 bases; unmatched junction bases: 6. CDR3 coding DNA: TGTGCCAGCAGTTTTACAGGGGAAGGGGATACGCAGTATTTT. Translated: CASSFTGEGDTQYF.

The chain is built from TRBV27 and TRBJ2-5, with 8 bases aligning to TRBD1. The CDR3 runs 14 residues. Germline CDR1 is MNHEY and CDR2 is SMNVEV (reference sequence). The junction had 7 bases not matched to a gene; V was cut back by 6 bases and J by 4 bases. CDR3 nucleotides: TGTGCCAGCAGCCGCAGGGGGCAGGGAGAGACCCAGTACTTC. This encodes CASSRRGQGETQYF.